This TCR beta chain is from a study of blood T cell repertoires in COVID-19. In the study overall: Italy, Spain and the United States were the sources of the convalescent and acute COVID-19 samples. Sample material is recorded as cDNA or gDNA derived from T cells, B-cell-depleted T cells, or PBMCs.

Source study methods: The authors estimated nucleated cell counts from reference gene primer amplification. Clones were sequenced by immunoSEQ multiplex PCR, and TCRdb holds only the in-frame ones, with some missing. V and J calls and clone size are as listed in that table; D and trimming were resolved from the DNA. The profile covers fewer than 200,000 clones, with around nine tenths appearing a single time and roughly an eighth taken by the ten largest. Those enrolled in Seattle joined during active infection and were followed longitudinally afterward. The CDR3 consists of 17 residues. Germline CDR1 is MGHRA and CDR2 is YSYEKL. After removal of 4 bases from V and 6 bases from J, the junction contained 8 bases not matched to a gene.

This chain joins TRBV4-1 and TRBJ2-1, with 14 bases lining up with TRBD2. The receptor's source is a woman in her 70s with COVID-19, enrolled during active disease. The sample taken for sequencing was peripheral blood. The CDR3 reads CASSPLTGTSGSNEQFF. The CDR3, as DNA: TGCGCCAGCAGCCCCCTAACGGGGACTAGCGGGAGCAATGAGCAGTTCTTC.